The next 10 T cell receptor beta chains were all read from a single sample in a study of OX40 agonist ivuxolimab in advanced cancers. Some clones are missing from TCRdb's copy, which holds only in-frame ones; the method was immunoSEQ multiplex PCR. Among about 95,000 clones listed, 89% were seen once. Sample: CD4+ or CD8+ T cells sorted from blood, taken in a trial of the OX40 agonist ivuxolimab. These TCRs come from an adult with an advanced solid tumor such as melanoma, head and neck, liver or kidney cancer.

The rearrangement links TRBV5-1 to TRBJ2-2; D is ambiguous. Trimming shortened V by 0 bases and J by 2 bases, and 5 bases separated the two germline ends. The V gene's germline CDR1 is SGHRS and CDR2 YFSETQ. This CDR3 has 14 residues. The CDR3 region has the DNA TGCGCCAGCAGCTTGGCTTTCAACACCGGGGAGCTGTTTTTT. Amino acid sequence: CASSLAFNTGELFF. Variable domain in full (rest from reference TRBV5-1 and TRBJ2-2): KAGVTQTPRYLIKTRGQQVTLSCSPISGHRSVSWYQQTPGQGLQFLFEYFSETQRNKGNFPGRFSGRQFSNSRSEMNVSTLELGDSALYLCASSLAFNTGELFFGEGSRLTVL.

The chain is built from TRBV2 and TRBJ2-3; possibly TRBD2 for D (5 bases). Germline V gene data show CDR1 as SNHLY and CDR2 as FYNNEI. CDR3 size: 14 residues. V shed 3 bases and J shed 2 bases, with 9 bases lying between them. The DNA of the CDR3 is TGTGCCAGCAGTGATCGAGGGAACACAGATACGCAGTATTTT. It is translated as CASSDRGNTDTQYF.

The CDR3 DNA reads as TGTGCCAGCAGAACCGGGACAGGGGGCACCCTAGGCTACGAGCAGTACTTC. Translated: CASRTGTGGTLGYEQYF. The chain carries TRBV5-6 and TRBJ2-7, with TRBD1 matching 12 bases. Losses at the gene ends were 5 bases for V and 3 bases for J; bases not matched to a gene: 12. The CDR3 has 17 amino acids. Per the germline V gene, CDR1 is SGHDT and CDR2 is YYEEEE. Full variable domain (remainder filled in from reference TRBV5-6 and TRBJ2-7): DAGVTQSPTHLIKTRGQQVTLRCSPKSGHDTVSWYQQALGQGPQFIFQYYEEEERQRGNFPDRFSGHQFPNYSSELNVNALLLGDSALYLCASRTGTGGTLGYEQYFGPGTRLTVT.

J is TRBJ2-2 and V is TRBV11-1, with D unclear. Germline CDR1 reads SGHAT; CDR2 reads FQDESV (reference sequence). The CDR3 is made up of 14 amino acids. Trimming pared 5 bases from V and 6 bases from J, leaving 13 bases between. DNA for the CDR3: TGTGCCAGCAGCCCCCGACAATTCTCCGGGGAGCTGTTTTTT. Translating it yields CASSPRQFSGELFF.

The chain couples TRBV9 to TRBJ2-7; the match to TRBD1 covers 9 bases. The V gene's germline CDR1 is SGDLS and CDR2 YYNGEE. The V segment lost 3 bases and the J segment 5 bases; nucleotides outside the gene matches: 6. The CDR3 is 14 amino acids. CDR3 residues: CASSALTGGHEQYF. The CDR3 nucleotides are TGTGCCAGCAGCGCCCTGACAGGGGGGCACGAGCAGTACTTC.

V usage is TRBV7-9 and J usage is TRBJ1-5; unclear D gene. Per the germline V gene, CDR1 is SEHNR and CDR2 is FQNEAQ (reference sequence). Trimming took off 5 bases at V and 6 bases at J, with 14 bases between the two ends. There are 14 residues in the CDR3. In DNA form, the CDR3 reads TGTGCCAGCAGCGAAGGGCCTCTGGGTCAGCCCCAGCATTTT. This codes for CASSEGPLGQPQHF.

The chain recombines TRBV6-1 with TRBJ1-1; the D is unclear. Germline V gives CDR1 MNHNS, CDR2 SASEGT. The length of the CDR3 is 16 residues. V was cut by 3 bases and J by 3 bases, with 17 bases left in between. Here the CDR3 DNA reads TGTGCCAGCAGTGAGTCTTGGAGGAGCTATTACACTGAAGCTTTCTTT. Protein product: CASSESWRSYYTEAFF.

The chain joins TRBV29-1 to TRBJ2-7, with 16 bases that match TRBD2. The CDR3 covers 16 residues. Germline V gene data show CDR1 as SQVTM and CDR2 as ANQGSEA. V trimming: 4 bases; J trimming: 1 base; junction bases outside the gene matches: 4. In DNA form, the CDR3 reads TGCAGCGTTGTGGGGGGACTAGCGGGAGGGTCCTACGAGCAGTACTTC. Translating it yields CSVVGGLAGGSYEQYF.

This chain uses TRBV15 with TRBJ2-5; D is ambiguous. Germline V CDR1 and CDR2: LNHNV, YYDKDF (reference sequence). V was pared by 0 bases and J by 5 bases, with 7 bases between. This CDR3 has 13 residues. The CDR3 sequence: CATSRDKGETQYF. The CDR3 nucleotides are TGTGCCACCAGCAGAGATAAAGGGGAGACCCAGTACTTC.

There are a few counts of this clone. The V gene is TRBV29-1, the J gene TRBJ2-5, with 9 bases matching TRBD1. J lost 5 bases, V lost 7 bases, and 8 bases had no gene match. This CDR3 is built from 13 residues. Germline V gene lookup returns CDR1 SQVTM and CDR2 ANQGSEA. This chain's CDR3 is CSDWTGAMETQYF. The DNA for the CDR3 is TGCAGCGATTGGACAGGGGCGATGGAGACCCAGTACTTC.